The 23 T cell receptor beta chains given below trace back to one sample, sequenced in a study of regulatory T cells in long-lasting Graves disease. HTBI primers from iRepertoire and Arm-PCR of CDR3 regions yielded the TCR beta libraries. TCRdb recomputed calls from the multiplex PCR reads with MiXCR, one row per CDR3 protein. The sample includes some 250,000 distinct CDR3 sequences, about 20% of them seen just once. Time point specified: newly diagnosed GD, antithyroid drugs for less than 3 months. PBMC RNA was the source of the TCR library. The same data also went into a second study, on T cells in Graves' hyperthyroidism and ophthalmopathy.

Sample: peripheral blood mononuclear cells (PBMCs), taken at new diagnosis, from a patient treated with antithyroid drugs. These receptors all come from a woman in her twenties or thirties with Graves disease.

This clonotype was detected ten times or more. CDR3 DNA: TGCAGTGCTCATAAGACGAACTCAGGCTATGGCTACACCTTC. As protein: CSAHKTNSGYGYTF. V and J are TRBV20-1 and TRBJ1-2; D not resolved. The ends were cut back, 5 bases at V and 4 bases at J, with 17 bases in the middle. Per germline, CDR1 DFQATT and CDR2 SNEGSKA (reference sequence). The CDR3 has 14 residues.

As to this clonotype: It is likely a read error: a sequence one base away is far more abundant. The chain has TRBV7-2 and TRBJ2-5; D may be TRBD1 or TRBD2 (6 bases each). The DNA end is more similar to TRBJ2-1, so the J call may be wrong. CDR1 and CDR2 from the germline V gene are SGHTA and FQGNSA. The CDR3 has 15 amino acids. CDR3 amino acids: CASSLEYGGHNEQFF. CDR3 bases: TGTGCCAGCAGCTTAGAGTACGGGGGCCACAATGAGCAGTTCTTC.

The chain couples TRBV30 to TRBJ2-1, with 14 nucleotides matching TRBD2. The V gene's germline CDR1 is GTSNPN and CDR2 SVGIG (reference sequence). The CDR3 loop spans 15 amino acids. V shed 2 bases and J 8 bases; nucleotides not matched to a gene: 5. The CDR3 bases are TGTGCCTGGAGTCAAGGGACTAGCGGGAGTGATGAGCAGTTCTTC. Its translation is CAWSQGTSGSDEQFF.

Details on this clonotype: It may be a read error: a sequence one base away is much more abundant. The V and J genes are TRBV20-1 and TRBJ1-5; TRBD1 might be the D (6 bases). The CDR3 runs to 14 residues. Germline CDR1 is DFQATT and CDR2 is SNEGSKA (reference sequence). Here the CDR3 reads CSARVRGEVQPRHF. The CDR3, as DNA: TGCAGTGCTAGAGTCAGGGGTGAGGTTCAGCCCCGGCATTTT.

In DNA, the CDR3 is TGCGCCAGCAGCCAAGTGACGAGGAAGGTCAATGAGCAGTACTTC. This codes for CASSQVTRKVNEQYF. The chain joins TRBV4-1 to TRBJ2-5; the D is unclear. Trimming shortened V by 1 base and J by 11 bases, and 20 bases separated the two germline ends. The CDR3 is made up of 15 amino acids. Germline V gene data show CDR1 as MGHRA and CDR2 as YSYEKL.

At least ten counts were recorded for this clonotype. The chain uses TRBV2 and TRBJ2-1; 10 bases align to TRBD1. The CDR3 is 15 amino acids. Germline CDR1 and CDR2: SNHLY and FYNNEI. Trimming took 6 bases from V and 3 from J; bases not matched to a gene: 5. The CDR3 coding sequence is TGTGCCAGCAGGGAGAGGACAGGGGGCTACAATGAGCAGTTCTTC. This translates into CASRERTGGYNEQFF. The full variable domain, its missing parts supplied by reference TRBV2 and TRBJ2-1, is EPEVTQTPSHQVTQMGQEVILRCVPISNHLYFYWYRQILGQKVEFLVSFYNNEISEKSEIFDDQFSVERPDGSNFTLKIRSTKLEDSAMYFCASRERTGGYNEQFFGPGTRLTVL.

The chain combines TRBV12-3 or TRBV12-4 with TRBJ2-5, with D perhaps matching TRBD1 (6 bases). The CDR3 sequence is 14 residues long. V lost 6 bases and J 5 bases, leaving 16 bases between the germline ends. The DNA of the CDR3 is TGTGCCAGCAGCGAACCAGGGGTCGGGGAGACCCAGTACTTC. Protein: CASSEPGVGETQYF.

In this sample, this clonotype turned up a few times. This likely reflects a read error, since a far larger clone is one base away. This likely comes from a read error, as the CDR3 has no conserved phenylalanine or tryptophan at its end. This sequence joins TRBV5-4 and TRBJ1-6; D may be TRBD1 (6 bases). Trimming took 2 bases from V and 10 from J, leaving 16 bases between them. Germline assignment: CDR1 SGHNT and CDR2 YYREEE (reference sequence). The CDR3 has 15 amino acids. CDR3 residues: CASSLDPGAFSPLHL. The CDR3 nucleotides are TGTGCCAGCAGCTTAGATCCGGGGGCTTTCTCACCCCTCCACCTT.

The sample holds many counts of this clonotype. CDR3 region: CASSQGVEQYF. CDR3 DNA sequence: TGTGCCAGCAGCCAAGGGGTCGAGCAGTACTTC. The chain joins TRBV4-2 to TRBJ2-7; D is ambiguous. This CDR3 contains 11 residues. V lost 1 base, J lost 6 bases, and 4 bases lay in between. Germline CDR1 LGHNA, CDR2 YNFKEQ.

Regarding this clonotype: A read error may produce the germline difference seen at one junction end. V is TRBV20-1 and J is TRBJ2-1, with D uncertain. The germline gives CDR1 DFQATT, CDR2 SNEGSKA (reference sequence). The CDR3 sequence is 12 residues long. The CDR3 nucleotides are TGCAGTGCCCTCAGCTCCTACGATGAGCAGTTCTTC. It encodes CSALSSYDEQFF.

The chain has TRBV7-9 and TRBJ1-2; a possible D gene is TRBD1 (5 bases). V was pared by 0 bases and J by 4 bases, with 15 bases between. The CDR3 is 16 residues long. The V gene's germline CDR1 is SEHNR and CDR2 FQNEAQ (reference sequence). The CDR3 loop reads CASSLAGLRDGYGYTF. DNA for the CDR3: TGTGCCAGCAGCTTAGCGGGACTCCGAGACGGCTATGGCTACACCTTC.

This clonotype showed up many times. The chain couples TRBV2 to TRBJ2-6; D remains ambiguous. V lost 4 bases to trimming and J lost 2 bases, with 6 bases between them. This CDR3 region has 14 residues. Per the germline V gene, CDR1 is SNHLY and CDR2 is FYNNEI. The CDR3 bases are TGTGCCAGCAGTGGGAAGGCTGGGGCCAACGTCCTGACTTTC. Amino acids: CASSGKAGANVLTF.

There are many counts of this clonotype. The V call is TRBV10-3, the J call TRBJ2-7; perhaps TRBD1 as D (6 bases). The CDR3 is made up of 14 amino acids. The germline gives CDR1 ENHRY, CDR2 SYGVKD. Trimming cost V 6 bases and J 3 bases, with 15 bases left between them. The CDR3 here is CAISSRDNDYEQYF. For the CDR3, the DNA is TGTGCCATCAGCAGCCGGGACAACGACTACGAGCAGTACTTC.

This clonotype was seen ten or more times. The chain carries TRBV24-1 and TRBJ2-3; D is unclear. Germline CDR1 KGHDR, CDR2 SFDVKD. This CDR3 contains 13 residues. V dropped 4 bases and J dropped 0 bases, with 4 bases sitting between them. In nucleotides, the CDR3 is TGTGCCACCAGTGACCCTAGCACAGATACGCAGTATTTT. Residues: CATSDPSTDTQYF.

This clonotype showed up many times. The rearrangement joins TRBV12-3 or TRBV12-4 to TRBJ1-1; D is unclear. The CDR3 is made up of 12 amino acids. The V and J ends lost 3 bases and 4 bases respectively, with 6 bases between them. The CDR3, as DNA: TGTGCCAGCAGTTTTCACAGCACTGAAGCTTTCTTT. Its translation: CASSFHSTEAFF.

This clonotype occurred a few times. A read error is possible here, since a much larger clone lies one base away. The chain joins TRBV12-3 or TRBV12-4 to TRBJ1-2; D remains unclear. This CDR3 is built from 14 residues. CDR3 DNA: TGTGTCAGCAGTTTTTTTGGGATTCGAGGTGGCTACACCTTC. This codes for CVSSFFGIRGGYTF.

This chain links TRBV2 with TRBJ1-5, with 8 bases lining up with TRBD1. The trim removed 3 bases at V and 15 bases at J, leaving 22 bases unmatched. Germline CDR1 is SNHLY and CDR2 is FYNNEI. There are 17 residues in the CDR3. The CDR3 loop is CASSDQAGDRREGARHF. For the CDR3, the DNA is TGTGCCAGCAGTGACCAGGCGGGGGACAGGAGGGAGGGAGCCCGGCATTTT.

This clonotype was observed many times. The chain couples TRBV12-3 or TRBV12-4 to TRBJ2-1; TRBD2 matches 12 bases. V gave up 1 base and J gave up 4 bases; unmatched junction bases: 8. The CDR3 runs 18 residues. CDR3 loop: CASSLGASGGAGYNEQFF. The CDR3 nucleotides read TGTGCCAGCAGTTTAGGAGCTAGCGGGGGGGCGGGGTACAATGAGCAGTTCTTC.

This clonotype came up many times. The chain combines TRBV2 with TRBJ1-5; 7 bases fit TRBD1. Per germline, CDR1 SNHLY and CDR2 FYNNEI. The CDR3 consists of 13 residues. Losses at the gene ends were 7 bases for V and 7 bases for J; bases not matched to a gene: 7. CDR3 nucleotides: TGTGCCAGCACGCAGACAGGGTACCAGCCCCAGCATTTT. Its protein product is CASTQTGYQPQHF.

This clonotype was seen repeatedly, ten times or more. The chain has TRBV27 and TRBJ1-2, with TRBD1 matching over 12 bases. This CDR3 is built from 18 residues. V was clipped by 5 bases and J by 4 bases; unmatched bases: 14. The germline V gene has CDR1 MNHEY and CDR2 SMNVEV (reference sequence). In DNA form, the CDR3 reads TGTGCCAGCAGTCCACCGCCGGGACAGGGGGCGCGGAGCTATGGCTACACCTTC. Residues: CASSPPPGQGARSYGYTF.

V gene TRBV7-2 combines with J gene TRBJ1-1, with 8 bases aligning to TRBD1. The CDR3 covers 14 residues. Germline V lookup: CDR1 SGHTA, CDR2 FQGNSA. Unmatched junction bases numbered 4, after V lost 5 bases and J lost 2 bases. The CDR3 sequence: CASSQTGANTEAFF. Here the CDR3 DNA reads TGTGCCAGCAGCCAGACAGGGGCCAACACTGAAGCTTTCTTT.

This clonotype was observed many times. The chain joins TRBV5-1 to TRBJ2-7, with TRBD1 as a possible D gene (5 bases). Germline loops: CDR1 SGHRS, CDR2 YFSETQ. Deletions cut 0 bases from V and 2 bases from J, with 12 bases between. The CDR3 runs to 15 residues. CDR3 region: CASSLGAGNPYEQYF. CDR3 nucleotide sequence: TGCGCCAGCAGCTTGGGGGCAGGGAACCCCTACGAGCAGTACTTC.

This clonotype was counted only a few times. V usage is TRBV14 and J usage is TRBJ2-5; TRBD2 matches 10 bases. CDR3 length equals 15 residues. Germline V CDR1 and CDR2: SGHDN, FVKESK. Trimming took 3 bases from V and 5 from J; bases not matched to a gene: 6. The CDR3 reads CASSHLTSGVETQYF. In DNA form, the CDR3 reads TGTGCCAGCAGCCACCTCACTAGCGGGGTTGAGACCCAGTACTTC.